The 12 T cell receptor beta chains presented below share a single source sample, sequenced in a study of shared clonotypes between healthy human individuals. Clones were read by immunoSEQ multiplex PCR, and TCRdb kept only the in-frame ones, dropping some. Among 2.3 million or so clones listed, more than 80% were seen once. The sequenced sample consisted of naive CD4+ T cells from PBMCs. Subset here: CD45RA+ positively selected. Receptors were obtained from a man aged 18 to 29 in good health. Some clones in this sample may be carry-over from other donors' samples.

A remark on this clone: Other DNA variants within this sample encode the same CDR3. The rearrangement joins TRBV7-2 to TRBJ1-1; D call uncertain. This CDR3 region has 13 residues. The germline gives CDR1 SGHTA, CDR2 FQGNSA. The V and J ends lost 3 bases and 1 base respectively, with 6 bases between them. The CDR3, as DNA: TGTGCCAGCAGCTTCCCTGAGAACACTGAAGCTTTCTTT. This sequence encodes CASSFPENTEAFF. The full variable domain, rest sourced from reference TRBV7-2 and TRBJ1-1, is GAGVSQSPSNKVTEKGKDVELRCDPISGHTALYWYRQSLGQGLEFLIYFQGNSAPDKSGLPSDRFSAERTGGSVSTLTIQRTQQEDSAVYLCASSFPENTEAFFGQGTRLTVV.

This chain joins TRBV28 and TRBJ1-5; TRBD1 matches 9 bases. Germline values: CDR1 MDHEN, CDR2 SYDVKM. The V and J ends lost 6 bases and 5 bases, in that order; junction bases with no gene match: 11. This CDR3 has 16 amino acids. The CDR3 region is CASSPTTGTGYQPQHF. CDR3 nucleotides: TGTGCCAGCAGCCCGACCACCGGGACAGGGTATCAGCCCCAGCATTTT.

This chain links TRBV28 with TRBJ1-5; no firm D call. The germline gives CDR1 MDHEN, CDR2 SYDVKM. The CDR3 has 17 residues. Trimming removed 1 base from V and 0 bases from J, with 13 bases in between. The CDR3 loop reads CASSLFAGTYSNQPQHF. CDR3 bases: TGTGCCAGCAGTTTATTCGCGGGCACTTATAGCAATCAGCCCCAGCATTTT.

The rearrangement links TRBV28 to TRBJ1-2, with D perhaps matching TRBD1 (6 bases). The CDR3 extends over 16 amino acids. Germline CDR1 is MDHEN and CDR2 is SYDVKM. V lost 7 bases and J lost 5, with 23 bases in between. CDR3 sequence reads: CASTPRDTARVYGYTF. The CDR3 region has the DNA TGTGCCAGCACCCCCCGGGACACTGCACGAGTTTATGGCTACACCTTC.

The chain recombines TRBV5-1 with TRBJ1-2; TRBD1 is a possible D gene (6 bases). Germline V gene sequence: CDR1 SGHRS, CDR2 YFSETQ. Trimming took 2 bases from V and 6 from J, leaving 17 bases between them. This CDR3 is built from 15 residues. CDR3 protein: CASSFGGGKRDGYTF. CDR3 nucleotides: TGCGCCAGCAGCTTCGGAGGGGGAAAGAGGGATGGCTACACCTTC.

The V and J genes are TRBV18 and TRBJ2-5, with D perhaps assigned TRBD1 or TRBD2 (5 bases each). The end of the DNA is better explained by TRBJ2-7, so the J call may be wrong. The germline V gene encodes CDR1 KGHSH and CDR2 LQKENI. This CDR3 comprises 14 residues. DNA for the CDR3: TGTGCCAGCTCACCACAGGGGAGTCGCTACGAGCAGTACTTC. It encodes CASSPQGSRYEQYF.

The V and J genes are TRBV5-1 and TRBJ2-1; 11 positions agree with TRBD2. The J segment lost 0 bases and the V segment lost 4 bases, leaving 6 bases of the junction unmatched. The CDR3 has 17 amino acids. Germline V gene lookup returns CDR1 SGHRS and CDR2 YFSETQ. The chain's CDR3 is CASSTSSGGSSYNEQFF. The DNA of the CDR3 is TGCGCCAGCAGCACCTCTAGCGGGGGGAGCTCCTACAATGAGCAGTTCTTC.

The chain combines TRBV9 with TRBJ1-1; possibly TRBD1 for D (6 bases). Trimming took 0 bases from V and 5 from J, leaving 11 bases between them. Germline values: CDR1 SGDLS, CDR2 YYNGEE. This CDR3 spans 14 amino acids. CDR3 coding DNA: TGTGCCAGCAGCGTAGGGGGGGCAGTTACTGAAGCTTTCTTT. Amino acids: CASSVGGAVTEAFF.

The chain is built from TRBV5-1 and TRBJ2-1; 13 positions agree with TRBD2. Trimming at V came to 8 bases and at J to 3 bases, leaving 5 bases not matched to a gene. CDR1 and CDR2 (germline): SGHRS, YFSETQ. CDR3 length: 15 amino acids. In nucleotides, the CDR3 is TGCGCCAGTAGACTAGCGGGGGGATACTACAATGAGCAGTTCTTC. Translation gives CASRLAGGYYNEQFF.

V gene TRBV6-6 combines with J gene TRBJ2-6, with 8 bases that match TRBD1. The CDR3 is 15 amino acids. Germline V gene data show CDR1 as MNHNY and CDR2 as SVGAGI (reference sequence). The junction had 3 bases not matched to a gene; V was cut back by 0 bases and J by 8 bases. CDR3 in amino acids: CASSYSTGVTNVLTF. The CDR3 DNA is TGTGCCAGCAGTTACTCGACAGGGGTGACCAACGTCCTGACTTTC.

The chain links TRBV7-3 to TRBJ1-1; D possibly corresponds to TRBD1 (6 bases). Germline loops: CDR1 SGHTA, CDR2 FQGTGA. The germline V and J ends were trimmed by 5 bases and 8 bases, with 15 bases remaining between them. CDR3 length: 13 residues. CDR3 coding DNA: TGTGCCAGCAGCCCGTCGACAGGACTGGAAGCTTTCTTT. Translated, it gives CASSPSTGLEAFF.

Comments on this clone: The sample has other DNA sequences that encode this CDR3 too. The gene calls are TRBV7-3 and TRBJ2-1; either TRBD1 or TRBD2 may supply D (6 bases each). In germline, CDR1 is SGHTA, CDR2 FQGTGA. V shed 5 bases and J shed 4 bases, with 18 bases lying between them. The CDR3 is 16 amino acids. CDR3 coding DNA: TGTGCCAGCAGCCCCCTCGGGGGCGCGAGTTACAATGAGCAGTTCTTC. Residues: CASSPLGGASYNEQFF.